This T cell receptor (beta chain) was identified in a study of T cells after yellow fever vaccination. One entry per CDR3 protein, called by TCRdb with MiXCR from the 5' RACE reads. The sample carries roughly 180,000 distinct CDR3 sequences, approximately 6.2% recorded once. This clonotype has ten or more counts. The CDR3 runs to 15 residues. V lost 0 bases and J 5 bases, leaving 14 bases between the germline ends. The germline V gene has CDR1 SGHDT and CDR2 YYEEEE. The chain has TRBV5-6 and TRBJ1-1, with a weak D call TRBD1 (5 bases). This sequence was found in a young man who received the YFV17D yellow fever vaccine. The sequencing used CD4+ T cells sorted from PBMCs, collected on the day of the first yellow fever vaccination. The DNA for the CDR3 is TGTGCCAGCAGCTTGGGACAGCGGTGGGGGACTGAAGCTTTCTTT. It specifies CASSLGQRWGTEAFF. The full variable domain, completed using reference TRBV5-6 and TRBJ1-1, is DAGVTQSPTHLIKTRGQQVTLRCSPKSGHDTVSWYQQALGQGPQFIFQYYEEEERQRGNFPDRFSGHQFPNYSSELNVNALLLGDSALYLCASSLGQRWGTEAFFGQGTRLTVV.